What follows are 26 T cell receptor beta chains derived from one specimen sequenced in a study of blood T cell repertoires in COVID-19. Profiled with immunoSEQ multiplex PCR; TCRdb holds only in-frame clones, not every one. Here the sample spans under 550,000 clones, roughly 90% being singletons. Sequences were obtained from peripheral blood. The receptors were sampled from a man aged 18 to 30 with COVID-19, enrolled during active disease.

The chain recombines TRBV2 with TRBJ2-7; D is undetermined. The germline gives CDR1 SNHLY, CDR2 FYNNEI. This CDR3 region has 15 residues. Trimming left V 1 base short and J 7 bases short, with 17 bases between. CDR3 sequence reads: CASSEGGDSFLEQYF. In DNA, the CDR3 is TGTGCCAGCAGTGAAGGAGGTGATTCATTTTTGGAGCAGTACTTC.

The chain combines TRBV5-4 with TRBJ2-5, with a tentative D call TRBD1 (6 bases). The CDR3 consists of 19 residues. V was pared by 0 bases and J by 0 bases, with 21 bases between. Germline CDR1 reads SGHNT; CDR2 reads YYREEE (reference sequence). For the CDR3, the DNA is TGTGCCAGCAGCTTGGCCGGCCCCCAGGGGCTCCTATACCAAGAGACCCAGTACTTC. As protein: CASSLAGPQGLLYQETQYF. The full variable domain, rest sourced from reference TRBV5-4 and TRBJ2-5, is ETGVTQSPTHLIKTRGQQVTLRCSSQSGHNTVSWYQQALGQGPQFIFQYYREEENGRGNFPPRFSGLQFPNYSSELNVNALELDDSALYLCASSLAGPQGLLYQETQYFGPGTRLLVL.

On this clone itself: A junction boundary mismatches the germline segment, possibly from a read error. This sequence joins TRBV3-1 (or the pseudogene TRBV3-2) and TRBJ2-1; 10 positions agree with TRBD2. CDR1 is LGHDT, CDR2 YNNKEL, per germline (reference sequence). The CDR3 contains 15 residues. The CDR3 sequence is CASSQSTSGLNVQFF. The CDR3 nucleotides read TGTGCCAGCAGCCAATCGACTAGCGGGCTAAATGTGCAGTTCTTC.

The genes are TRBV9 and TRBJ2-5; D unclear. Deletions cut 3 bases from V and 2 bases from J, with 11 bases between. Germline loops: CDR1 SGDLS, CDR2 YYNGEE. The CDR3 totals 14 residues. CDR3 nucleotide sequence: TGTGCCAGCAGCGGACCGGGTCATCAAGAGACCCAGTACTTC. It codes for CASSGPGHQETQYF.

This clone appeared once. The rearrangement links TRBV27 to TRBJ1-2, with D perhaps matching TRBD1 (6 bases). CDR1 is MNHEY, CDR2 SMNVEV, per germline (reference sequence). The CDR3 is made up of 12 amino acids. The ends were cut back, 10 bases at V and 5 bases at J, with 14 bases in the middle. The CDR3, as DNA: TGTGCCAATCGGACAGTAGCTTATGGCTACACCTTC. It translates to CANRTVAYGYTF.

V and J are TRBV3-1 (or the pseudogene TRBV3-2) and TRBJ2-7; possible D gene TRBD2, 6 bases. Trimming shortened V by 8 bases and J by 5 bases, and 13 bases separated the two germline ends. The V gene's germline CDR1 is LGHDT and CDR2 YNNKEL (reference sequence). The CDR3 covers 12 residues. CDR3 DNA sequence: TGTGCCAGCGCCCGGGGGAGGAACGAGCAGTACTTC. Translating gives CASARGRNEQYF.

The CDR3 reads CASSGTGGGADTQYF. CDR3 in DNA: TGTGCCAGCAGTGGGACAGGGGGCGGGGCAGATACGCAGTATTTT. The genes are TRBV2 and TRBJ2-3; 11 bases match TRBD1. The V gene end was trimmed by 4 bases and the J gene end by 4 bases; junction bases not matched to a gene: 4. The CDR3 is 15 amino acids. The germline CDR1 and CDR2 sequences are SNHLY and FYNNEI.

This chain links TRBV5-4 with TRBJ2-3, with D perhaps matching TRBD2 (5 bases). This CDR3 is built from 13 residues. CDR1 and CDR2 from the germline V gene are SGHNT and YYREEE (reference sequence). Trimming removed 4 bases from V and 4 bases from J, with 10 bases in between. The CDR3 protein is CASSGSGADTQYF. CDR3 coding DNA: TGTGCCAGCAGCGGGAGCGGAGCAGATACGCAGTATTTT. The complete variable domain, with remaining parts taken from reference TRBV5-4 and TRBJ2-3, reads ETGVTQSPTHLIKTRGQQVTLRCSSQSGHNTVSWYQQALGQGPQFIFQYYREEENGRGNFPPRFSGLQFPNYSSELNVNALELDDSALYLCASSGSGADTQYFGPGTRLTVL.

CDR3 coding DNA: TGTGCCAGCAGTTTCGCGGGAAGAGAAGCTTTCTTT. Translated, it gives CASSFAGREAFF. The chain employs TRBV27 and TRBJ1-1; no definite D call. Germline assignment: CDR1 MNHEY and CDR2 SMNVEV (reference sequence). This CDR3 has 12 amino acids. Trimming removed 3 bases from V and 8 bases from J, with 10 bases in between.

The chain joins TRBV28 to TRBJ1-2, with D unclear. Germline values: CDR1 MDHEN, CDR2 SYDVKM. The CDR3 consists of 13 residues. V lost 2 bases and J lost 2, with 6 bases in between. CDR3 amino acids: CASSLKRNYGYTF. The DNA for the CDR3 is TGTGCCAGCAGTTTAAAACGGAACTATGGCTACACCTTC.

This clone was counted a few times. This chain connects TRBV4-1 to TRBJ2-2; no reliable D call. This CDR3 is built from 16 residues. Germline V gene data show CDR1 as MGHRA and CDR2 as YSYEKL. The V end was cut by 1 base, the J end by 4 bases, with 13 bases between. CDR3 bases: TGCGCCAGCAGCCAAGGGAACCTAGGATTCACCGGGGAGCTGTTTTTT. Translation gives CASSQGNLGFTGELFF.

A few counts support this clone. V gene TRBV5-5 combines with J gene TRBJ1-1, with D possibly being TRBD1 (5 bases). V lost 4 bases, J lost 3 bases, and 13 bases lay in between. Germline CDR1 and CDR2: SGHKS and YYEKEE (reference sequence). The CDR3 covers 14 residues. The CDR3: CASSILDSDTEAFF. The CDR3 region has the DNA TGTGCCAGCAGCATCTTAGACAGCGACACTGAAGCTTTCTTT.

The genes are TRBV5-1 and TRBJ2-2, with D hard to call. Trimming stripped 5 bases from V and 3 bases from J, with 8 bases between. CDR1 SGHRS and CDR2 YFSETQ come from the germline V gene. This CDR3 is 13 amino acids long. CDR3 loop: CASSLEDTGELFF. In DNA form, the CDR3 reads TGCGCCAGCAGTCTTGAGGACACCGGGGAGCTGTTTTTT.

V usage is TRBV14 and J usage is TRBJ2-1; a possible D gene is TRBD1 (6 bases). Germline CDR1 is SGHDN and CDR2 is FVKESK. The CDR3 spans 14 residues. Trimming cost V 4 bases and J 2 bases, with 9 bases left between them. The CDR3 spells CASSPGQTYNEQFF. DNA for the CDR3: TGTGCCAGCAGCCCAGGACAGACCTACAATGAGCAGTTCTTC.

The chain links TRBV11-2 to TRBJ1-3; maybe TRBD1 (6 bases). This CDR3 contains 16 residues. The germline V gene has CDR1 SGHAT and CDR2 FQNNGV. The germline V and J ends were trimmed by 6 bases and 0 bases, with 15 bases remaining between them. DNA of the CDR3: TGTGCCAGCAGACACGTCCGGACAGACTCTGGAAACACCATATATTTT. This codes for CASRHVRTDSGNTIYF.

The rearrangement links TRBV6-5 to TRBJ2-7; 9 positions agree with TRBD1. Unmatched junction bases numbered 9, after V lost 6 bases and J lost 3 bases. CDR1 is MNHEY, CDR2 SVGAGI, per germline. The CDR3 has 15 residues. CDR3 residues: CASRPLTGGDYEQYF. DNA for the CDR3: TGTGCCAGCAGGCCATTGACAGGGGGGGACTACGAGCAGTACTTC.

This clone occurred once. As DNA, the CDR3 is TGCGCCAGCACCTTGACAGGGGGCACGGAGACCCAGTACTTC. This codes for CASTLTGGTETQYF. The chain uses TRBV4-1 and TRBJ2-5; 10 bases map to TRBD1. Germline trimming cut 7 bases from V and 5 bases from J; bases unmatched to any gene: 7. The CDR3 has 14 amino acids. The germline V gene encodes CDR1 MGHRA and CDR2 YSYEKL.

The chain employs TRBV5-1 and TRBJ1-1; D is perhaps TRBD1 (5 bases). Between the trimmed V and J ends, which lost 1 base and 5 bases, there was a span of 12 bases. CDR1 and CDR2 (germline): SGHRS, YFSETQ. This CDR3 contains 14 residues. The CDR3 bases are TGCGCCAGCAGCTTGCTTCAGGGAGGGACTGAAGCTTTCTTT. The encoded protein is CASSLLQGGTEAFF.

This sequence joins TRBV5-1 and TRBJ1-6; D not certain. Trimming shortened V by 5 bases and J by 6 bases, and 12 bases separated the two germline ends. The CDR3 is 14 residues long. The germline V gene encodes CDR1 SGHRS and CDR2 YFSETQ. The chain's CDR3 is CASRTALSNSPLHF. The CDR3 DNA reads as TGCGCCAGCAGGACTGCACTATCTAATTCACCCCTCCACTTT. Based on the CDR3 plus reference TRBV5-1 and TRBJ1-6, the full variable domain is KAGVTQTPRYLIKTRGQQVTLSCSPISGHRSVSWYQQTPGQGLQFLFEYFSETQRNKGNFPGRFSGRQFSNSRSEMNVSTLELGDSALYLCASRTALSNSPLHFGNGTRLTVT.

The chain recombines TRBV7-3 with TRBJ2-1; 11 bases line up with TRBD2. Germline CDR1 reads SGHTA; CDR2 reads FQGTGA. The ends lost 6 bases at V and 8 bases at J; junction bases unmatched: 6. The CDR3 has 14 amino acids. CDR3 sequence: CASSIAGGPHEQFF. CDR3 nucleotides: TGTGCCAGCAGTATAGCGGGAGGGCCGCATGAGCAGTTCTTC.

The rearrangement links TRBV28 to TRBJ2-7, with D perhaps matching TRBD1 (5 bases). The length of the CDR3 is 13 residues. V gave up 2 bases and J gave up 5 bases, with 10 bases separating them. From germline, CDR1 is MDHEN and CDR2 SYDVKM. In DNA form, the CDR3 reads TGTGCCAGCAGTTTACAGGGTCCCCACGAGCAGTACTTC. Translated, it gives CASSLQGPHEQYF.

The count of this clone is one. This chain joins TRBV6-1 and TRBJ1-3; 9 bases align to TRBD1. V was pared by 3 bases and J by 5 bases, with 8 bases of the junction left unmatched. Germline-derived CDR1 and CDR2 are MNHNS and SASEGT. CDR3 length: 16 residues. CDR3 DNA sequence: TGTGCCAGCAGTGACGCCGGGACAGGGAAAAGAAACACCATATATTTT. It codes for CASSDAGTGKRNTIYF.

The chain carries TRBV9 and TRBJ1-5; 10 bases agree with TRBD1. With V trimmed by 3 bases and J by 6 bases, 3 bases remained unmatched. The CDR3 has 14 amino acids. Germline CDR1 and CDR2: SGDLS and YYNGEE. The CDR3 loop is CASSAGQGTQPQHF. The CDR3 DNA sequence: TGTGCCAGCAGCGCGGGACAGGGGACTCAGCCCCAGCATTTT.

The chain recombines TRBV5-4 with TRBJ2-2, with D maybe TRBD1 (6 bases). V gave up 0 bases and J gave up 0 bases, with 9 bases separating them. The CDR3 length is 16 residues. CDR1 is SGHNT, CDR2 YYREEE, per germline (reference sequence). CDR3 DNA: TGTGCCAGCAGCTTGGACAGGGCCGCGAACACCGGGGAGCTGTTTTTT. Translating gives CASSLDRAANTGELFF. The full variable domain, in which reference TRBV5-4 and TRBJ2-2 provide the parts outside the CDR3, is ETGVTQSPTHLIKTRGQQVTLRCSSQSGHNTVSWYQQALGQGPQFIFQYYREEENGRGNFPPRFSGLQFPNYSSELNVNALELDDSALYLCASSLDRAANTGELFFGEGSRLTVL.

V gene TRBV24-1 combines with J gene TRBJ2-1; 8 positions match TRBD1. The CDR3 extends over 13 amino acids. The trim removed 2 bases at V and 7 bases at J, leaving 0 bases unmatched. Germline V gene lookup returns CDR1 KGHDR and CDR2 SFDVKD. The DNA for the CDR3 is TGTGCCACCAGTGATTGGACAGGGAATGAGCAGTTCTTC. Translation gives CATSDWTGNEQFF.

The chain has TRBV13 and TRBJ2-7; 13 bases line up with TRBD2. Germline assignment: CDR1 PRHDT and CDR2 FYEKMQ (reference sequence). V shed 5 bases, J shed 1 base, and the junction held 11 bases outside the gene matches. The CDR3 has 18 residues. CDR3 sequence reads: CASSIEGLAGEPSYEQYF. The CDR3 DNA sequence: TGTGCCAGCAGCATTGAAGGACTAGCGGGGGAACCTTCCTACGAGCAGTACTTC.